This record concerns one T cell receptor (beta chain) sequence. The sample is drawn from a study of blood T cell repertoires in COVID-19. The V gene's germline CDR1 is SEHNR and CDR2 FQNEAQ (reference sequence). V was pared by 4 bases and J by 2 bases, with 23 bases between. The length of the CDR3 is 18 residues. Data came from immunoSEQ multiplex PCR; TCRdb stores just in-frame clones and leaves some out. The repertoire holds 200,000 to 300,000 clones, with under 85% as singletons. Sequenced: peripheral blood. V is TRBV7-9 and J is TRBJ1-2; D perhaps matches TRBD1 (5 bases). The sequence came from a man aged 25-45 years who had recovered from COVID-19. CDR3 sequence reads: CASSSAWGPELPNYGYTF. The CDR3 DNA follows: TGTGCCAGCAGCTCCGCTTGGGGCCCCGAATTGCCAAACTATGGCTACACCTTC.